This TCR beta chain is drawn from a study of blood T cell repertoires in COVID-19. Study overall: Sources were T cells, B-cell-depleted T cells, or PBMCs; the material itself was cDNA or gDNA.

Authors' analysis steps: Researchers report that nucleated cell counts were estimated from reference gene primer amplification. Produced via immunoSEQ multiplex PCR; TCRdb's table is partial and in-frame only. The V and J calls and clone size are taken from that table; D and trimming were inferred from the DNA. Of about 200,000 clones listed, approximately 83% were seen once; the top ten hold approximately 11%. The CDR3 spans 13 residues. Looked up from germline, CDR1 is SGHNT and CDR2 is YENEEA. Trimming shortened V by 0 bases and J by 5 bases, and 7 bases separated the two germline ends. J is TRBJ1-2 and V is TRBV11-3; D unresolved. The material sequenced was peripheral blood. The receptor's source is a human donor with active or convalescent COVID-19. The donor label of this sample is uncertain. This chain's CDR3 is CASSLESGYGYTF. The CDR3 DNA reads as TGTGCCAGCAGCTTAGAGTCCGGGTATGGCTACACCTTC.